This T cell receptor (beta chain) was profiled in a study of early T cells in non-severe SARS-CoV-2 infection. Study overall: It was bulk RNA from unsorted whole blood that was sequenced, and the chains were unpaired. Study-level results: Matching against VDJdb likely underestimated virus-specific expansions, favoring anti-spike CD8.

Molecules of cDNA were individually given unique molecular identifiers that were attached to them. In TCRdb, the 5' RACE reads were re-called with MiXCR into one record per CDR3 protein. The table shows roughly 48,000 distinct CDR3 sequences, with about 4.2% occurring only once. With 5 bases clipped from V and 4 bases from J, the junction kept 8 bases outside the gene matches. The germline V gene encodes CDR1 SGHVS and CDR2 FQNEAQ. The CDR3 loop spans 14 amino acids. In this sample, this clonotype turned up a few times. Its antigen remains unidentified. This chain links TRBV7-8 with TRBJ2-7; 7 bases are shared with TRBD1. The sequenced material came from whole blood. The clonotype comes from an adult who was a healthcare worker with PCR-confirmed SARS-CoV-2 infection or an uninfected control (not recorded which). CDR3 sequence: CASSQGDSLYEQYF. In DNA form, the CDR3 reads TGTGCCAGCAGCCAGGGGGACAGCCTTTACGAGCAGTACTTC.